Below, one T cell receptor beta chain is given with its context. The CDR3 has 17 amino acids. Germline V lookup: CDR1 LNHDA, CDR2 SQIVND (reference sequence). V lost 2 bases and J 1 base, leaving 15 bases between the germline ends. These data come from a study of blood T cell repertoires in COVID-19. This table comes from immunoSEQ multiplex PCR, and its TCRdb copy is limited to in-frame clones, with some not included. The sample has hundreds of thousands of clones; about nine tenths are singletons. The TCR was taken from a woman aged 25 to 39 with active or convalescent COVID-19. Specimen: peripheral blood. The chain uses TRBV19 and TRBJ1-5; D not resolved. Here the CDR3 DNA reads TGTGCCAGTAGTATAATTTTTGCGGACTTGAGCAATCAGCCCCAGCATTTT. It encodes CASSIIFADLSNQPQHF.